Sequencing of this T cell receptor (beta chain) was carried out in a study of CD8+ T cells in alopecia areata. Study in general: Tofacitinib administration to treated patients was oral, at 5 to 10 mg twice daily. Study findings and constraints: Tofacitinib yielded significantly lower scalp clonality and fewer expanded CD8+ clones among the top 100. Mouse data revealed clearer TCR sharing than patient data did, a gap possibly tied to HLA.

Trimming cost V 6 bases and J 1 base, with 12 bases left between them. The CDR3 spans 14 residues. The germline V gene has CDR1 MNHEY and CDR2 SVGAGI. As the sequencing template, cDNA was produced by extracting RNA and reverse transcribing it. This table comes from immunoSEQ multiplex PCR, and its TCRdb copy is limited to in-frame clones, with some not included. The sample holds around 110,000 clones, around 50% seen once. Concerning this clone: No antigen is known for it.

Treatment indicated: oral pan-JAK inhibitor, 5-10 mg twice daily. Alopecia areata patients provided lesional scalp punch biopsies and peripheral blood, both collected for the study. The V gene is TRBV6-5, the J gene TRBJ1-1; no clear D gene. The TCR originated in a human donor with alopecia areata. The sequencing used CD8+ T cells sorted from blood, collected at week 24, from a patient treated with tofacitinib. The CDR3 DNA follows: TGTGCCAGCAGGCACGCGGAAGGGAACACTGAAGCTTTCTTT. Its translation is CASRHAEGNTEAFF.